Below are 20 T cell receptor beta chains sequenced from a single sample in a study of blood T cells in healthy people across ages. PCR was performed a second time for about 6 to 12 cycles using a sample-barcoded 5' primer and a J-beta primer mix. One entry per CDR3 protein, called by TCRdb with MiXCR from the 5' RACE reads. The table includes about 670,000 distinct CDR3 sequences, less than 45% detected once. The sequenced sample consisted of blood. The receptor set was obtained from an elderly man in good health.

The chain employs TRBV9 and TRBJ1-2, with D tentatively TRBD1 (5 bases). This CDR3 is built from 17 residues. The V gene lost 0 bases and the J gene lost 1 base, with 16 bases spanning the gap. CDR1 and CDR2 from the germline V gene are SGDLS and YYNGEE. The CDR3 region is CASSVGRGTAYNYGYTF. The CDR3 DNA is TGTGCCAGCAGCGTAGGGCGGGGGACGGCTTATAACTATGGCTACACCTTC.

The chain links TRBV9 to TRBJ2-7; 8 positions match TRBD2. This CDR3 spans 18 amino acids. V was clipped by 3 bases and J by 3 bases; unmatched bases: 17. Germline V lookup: CDR1 SGDLS, CDR2 YYNGEE. The CDR3 here is CASSGYSGRGPRIYEQYF. The CDR3 coding sequence is TGTGCCAGCAGCGGATACAGCGGGAGAGGCCCTCGGATCTACGAGCAGTACTTC.

This clonotype has a count of ten or more. CDR3 sequence (DNA): TGTGCCAGCAGTACGGGGCAGAGTTATGGCTACACCTTC. This sequence encodes CASSTGQSYGYTF. The chain couples TRBV3-1 to TRBJ1-2, with TRBD1 as a possible D gene (5 bases). Trimming shortened V by 6 bases and J by 5 bases, and 13 bases separated the two germline ends. CDR1 and CDR2 from the germline V gene are LGHDT and YNNKEL (reference sequence). The CDR3 runs 13 residues.

The chain couples TRBV20-1 to TRBJ2-1, with D perhaps matching TRBD2 (5 bases). Trimming removed 5 bases at V and 4 bases at J, with 18 bases between. The CDR3 covers 15 residues. Germline V gene data show CDR1 as DFQATT and CDR2 as SNEGSKA (reference sequence). CDR3 sequence reads: CSAPSGSRAYNEQFF. The DNA of the CDR3 is TGCAGTGCTCCGAGTGGGAGCCGTGCGTACAATGAGCAGTTCTTC.

The genes are TRBV12-3 or TRBV12-4 and TRBJ1-2, with 7 bases aligning to TRBD1. The V and J ends lost 6 bases and 4 bases, in that order; junction bases with no gene match: 11. The CDR3 runs to 15 residues. The CDR3 loop is CASRPDRSSLYGYTF. The CDR3 DNA follows: TGTGCCAGCAGGCCGGACAGGTCCTCTCTCTATGGCTACACCTTC.

The gene calls are TRBV20-1 and TRBJ2-1; tentatively, D is TRBD1 (6 bases). The J call may be in error: the DNA end matches TRBJ2-7 better. The CDR3 has 14 amino acids. Germline values: CDR1 DFQATT, CDR2 SNEGSKA (reference sequence). The CDR3 DNA sequence: TGCAGTGCTAACAGGGTGGGTCCCTACAATGAGCAGTACTTC. Protein product: CSANRVGPYNEQYF.

The chain is built from TRBV7-2 and TRBJ1-2; D perhaps matches TRBD1 (6 bases). The CDR3 loop spans 14 amino acids. Trimming took 2 bases from V and 8 from J, leaving 15 bases between them. Germline lookup yields CDR1 SGHTA and CDR2 FQGNSA. The CDR3 DNA sequence: TGTGCCAGCAGCTTATCGACAGGACCTTCCGGCTACACCTTC. Translated: CASSLSTGPSGYTF.

The chain recombines TRBV25-1 with TRBJ1-2; D ambiguous. The CDR3 runs 13 residues. Trimming removed 7 bases at V and 6 bases at J, with 15 bases between. Germline CDR1 reads MGHDK; CDR2 reads SYGVNS. This CDR3 reads CASTSWTSNGYTF. CDR3 DNA: TGTGCCAGCACATCATGGACCTCTAATGGCTACACCTTC.

The chain is built from TRBV7-8 and TRBJ2-1; 8 bases line up with TRBD2. There are 15 residues in the CDR3. The junction had 6 bases not matched to a gene; V was cut back by 0 bases and J by 8 bases. Germline V gene sequence: CDR1 SGHVS, CDR2 FQNEAQ. CDR3 DNA: TGTGCCAGCAGCTTAGCGGGTAGCGGGGTCTATGAGCAGTTCTTC. Encoded protein: CASSLAGSGVYEQFF.

This clonotype was recorded only once. The chain has TRBV7-2 and TRBJ2-5; D remains unclear. CDR1 is SGHTA and CDR2 is FQGNSA in the germline V gene. The length of the CDR3 is 17 residues. The V gene lost 5 bases and the J gene lost 2 bases, with 21 bases spanning the gap. This chain's CDR3 is CASSVDPFLGRQETQYF. The CDR3 DNA is TGTGCCAGCAGCGTTGACCCCTTCCTAGGGCGTCAAGAGACCCAGTACTTC. Looking up the rest from reference TRBV7-2 and TRBJ2-5 gives the full variable domain: GAGVSQSPSNKVTEKGKDVELRCDPISGHTALYWYRQSLGQGLEFLIYFQGNSAPDKSGLPSDRFSAERTGGSVSTLTIQRTQQEDSAVYLCASSVDPFLGRQETQYFGPGTRLLVL.

This clonotype was seen a few times. This chain joins TRBV12-5 and TRBJ2-5, with 7 bases lining up with TRBD1. Trimming took 5 bases from V and 0 from J; bases not matched to a gene: 3. Germline V gene data show CDR1 as LGHNT and CDR2 as FRNRAP. This CDR3 comprises 14 residues. The CDR3 sequence: CASGPGTDQETQYF. The CDR3 DNA follows: TGTGCTAGTGGTCCCGGGACAGACCAAGAGACCCAGTACTTC. Using reference TRBV12-5 and TRBJ2-5 for the parts outside the CDR3, the full variable domain is DARVTQTPRHKVTEMGQEVTMRCQPILGHNTVFWYRQTMMQGLELLAYFRNRAPLDDSGMPKDRFSAEMPDATLATLKIQPSEPRDSAVYFCASGPGTDQETQYFGPGTRLLVL.

The chain has TRBV24-1 and TRBJ1-2; a possible D gene is TRBD1 (5 bases). The CDR3 length is 14 residues. With 3 bases removed from V and 3 bases from J, the gap between germline ends came to 10 bases. Looked up from germline, CDR1 is KGHDR and CDR2 is SFDVKD. The CDR3 coding sequence is TGTGCCACCAGTGATCCCCGGGACCACTATGGCTACACCTTC. As protein: CATSDPRDHYGYTF.

The chain uses TRBV9 and TRBJ2-3, with D possibly TRBD2 on 5 matching bases. This CDR3 has 14 amino acids. V was shortened by 4 bases and J by 4 bases, with 13 bases between the two germline ends. In germline, CDR1 is SGDLS, CDR2 YYNGEE. This CDR3 reads CASSPRSSADTQYF. CDR3 DNA sequence: TGTGCCAGCAGCCCCCGGAGTAGCGCAGATACGCAGTATTTT. The whole variable domain, filled in from reference TRBV9 and TRBJ2-3, reads DSGVTQTPKHLITATGQRVTLRCSPRSGDLSVYWYQQSLDQGLQFLIQYYNGEERAKGNILERFSAQQFPDLHSELNLSSLELGDSALYFCASSPRSSADTQYFGPGTRLTVL.

V is TRBV20-1 and J is TRBJ2-1; 8 bases are a match to TRBD2. CDR3 length equals 14 residues. V shed 5 bases and J 4 bases; nucleotides not matched to a gene: 7. The germline CDR1 and CDR2 sequences are DFQATT and SNEGSKA (reference sequence). DNA of the CDR3: TGCAGTGCTCCCGGGGTAGCGGGATACAATGAGCAGTTCTTC. It translates to CSAPGVAGYNEQFF.

Concerning this clonotype: The junction differs from germline at one of its ends, possibly a read error. In nucleotides, the CDR3 is TGTACCACCAGTGATCCGCACGGTCCGGGAAGCTCCTACAATGAGCAGTTCTTC. Amino acids: CTTSDPHGPGSSYNEQFF. This chain links TRBV24-1 with TRBJ2-1; possibly TRBD2 for D (5 bases). CDR1 and CDR2 from the germline V gene are KGHDR and SFDVKD. The CDR3 totals 18 residues.

In its sample, this clonotype was seen once. The chain joins TRBV6-2 or TRBV6-3 to TRBJ2-1; D may match TRBD1 or TRBD2 (5 bases each). Germline V gives CDR1 MNHEY, CDR2 SVGEGT. This CDR3 is 11 amino acids long. The V gene lost 11 bases and the J gene lost 7 bases, with 12 bases spanning the gap. The CDR3 loop is CAASRANEQFF. The CDR3 coding sequence is TGTGCCGCTAGCAGGGCGAATGAGCAGTTCTTC.

This clonotype was counted between two and nine times. This sequence joins TRBV20-1 and TRBJ2-1; 8 bases match TRBD2. This CDR3 is 13 amino acids long. The germline V gene has CDR1 DFQATT and CDR2 SNEGSKA (reference sequence). The junction had 9 bases not matched to a gene; V was cut back by 6 bases and J by 8 bases. The CDR3 spells CSAVGTSIYEQFF. The CDR3, as DNA: TGCAGTGCAGTCGGGACTAGTATCTATGAGCAGTTCTTC.

This clonotype showed up just a few times. The rearrangement joins TRBV7-3 to TRBJ2-1; 13 positions agree with TRBD2. CDR3 length equals 15 residues. The germline V gene encodes CDR1 SGHTA and CDR2 FQGTGA. With V trimmed by 5 bases and J by 8 bases, 6 bases remained unmatched. The CDR3 DNA is TGTGCCAGCAGCCCCCGGACTAGCGGGAGCGATGAGCAGTTCTTC. Translating it yields CASSPRTSGSDEQFF.

Concerning this clonotype: Relative to the germline gene, one junction end is altered; a read error may explain this. The rearrangement links TRBV12-3 or TRBV12-4 to TRBJ2-3; D gene unclear. The CDR3 runs 13 residues. As DNA, the CDR3 is TGTGCTAGCAGCAGAATGGGCCCAGATACGCAGTATTTT. Its translation: CASSRMGPDTQYF.

This sequence joins TRBV5-1 and TRBJ2-7, with 7 bases identical to TRBD1. The J segment lost 7 bases and the V segment lost 1 base, leaving 11 bases of the junction unmatched. CDR1 is SGHRS, CDR2 YFSETQ, per germline. The CDR3 spans 15 residues. CDR3 protein: CASSLTGDRYNEQYF. CDR3 nucleotide sequence: TGCGCCAGCAGCTTGACAGGGGATAGGTACAATGAGCAGTACTTC. Full variable domain (missing parts from reference TRBV5-1 and TRBJ2-7): KAGVTQTPRYLIKTRGQQVTLSCSPISGHRSVSWYQQTPGQGLQFLFEYFSETQRNKGNFPGRFSGRQFSNSRSEMNVSTLELGDSALYLCASSLTGDRYNEQYFGPGTRLTVT.